What follows are 27 T cell receptor beta chains derived from one specimen sequenced in a study of T cell repertoires in cytomegalovirus infection. TCRdb reanalysed the reads using MiXCR and keeps one entry per CDR3 protein. The sample lists approximately 700,000 distinct CDR3 sequences, about 40% seen once, with about 2.8% in the top ten. The sample consisted of PBMCs. Receptors were obtained from a human donor in good health (CMV status not recorded). Some clones in this sample may be carry-over from other donors' samples.

This clonotype was seen only a few times. This chain links TRBV12-3 or TRBV12-4 with TRBJ2-3, with TRBD2 as a possible D gene (6 bases). This CDR3 is built from 15 residues. The germline V and J ends were trimmed by 6 bases and 0 bases, with 13 bases remaining between them. CDR3 protein: CASRRRAASTDTQYF. CDR3 DNA: TGTGCCAGCAGAAGGAGGGCCGCCAGCACAGATACGCAGTATTTT.

Remarks on this clonotype: Lacking the conserved final phenylalanine or tryptophan, this CDR3 likely reflects a read error. It is unclear where the CDR3 begins or ends on the DNA, so no DNA is shown, and the CDR3 is as TCRdb lists it. This sequence joins TRBV7-8 and TRBJ2-1. Ends included, the CDR3 has 13 residues. CDR1 and CDR2 (germline): SGHVS, FQNEAQ. The CDR3 protein is CASSSGLYHEQVV.

This sequence joins TRBV20-1 and TRBJ1-5; tentatively, D is TRBD1 (5 bases). The V end was cut by 3 bases, the J end by 3 bases, with 9 bases between. The length of the CDR3 is 13 residues. The germline V gene has CDR1 DFQATT and CDR2 SNEGSKA (reference sequence). CDR3 sequence reads: CSARGRNNQPQHF. DNA for the CDR3: TGCAGTGCTAGGGGACGGAACAATCAGCCCCAGCATTTT.

This chain connects TRBV7-8 to TRBJ2-7; no definite D call. V was shortened by 2 bases and J by 5 bases, with 7 bases between the two germline ends. The CDR3 runs 12 residues. The germline V gene encodes CDR1 SGHVS and CDR2 FQNEAQ. The CDR3 here is CASSLYFDEQYF. In DNA form, the CDR3 reads TGTGCCAGCAGCTTATACTTCGACGAGCAGTACTTC.

This clonotype was detected only a few times. V and J are TRBV7-2 and TRBJ1-6; possibly TRBD1 for D (5 bases). This CDR3 region has 15 residues. V dropped 5 bases and J dropped 8 bases, with 16 bases sitting between them. Germline values: CDR1 SGHTA, CDR2 FQGNSA. CDR3 sequence: CASSPRWGRYSPLHF. CDR3 nucleotides: TGTGCCAGCAGCCCTCGTTGGGGACGATATTCACCCCTCCACTTT.

The chain combines TRBV7-9 with TRBJ1-1; D gene ambiguous. The germline gives CDR1 SEHNR, CDR2 FQNEAQ (reference sequence). V lost 9 bases and J lost 8, with 13 bases in between. The CDR3 runs to 11 residues. The CDR3 DNA follows: TGTGCCAGTACCTCTAGGGTGGAAGCTTTCTTT. It translates to CASTSRVEAFF.

The chain combines TRBV10-3 with TRBJ1-1; TRBD1 is a possible D gene (6 bases). Germline CDR1 reads ENHRY; CDR2 reads SYGVKD. The CDR3 sequence is 14 residues long. The ends were cut back, 2 bases at V and 4 bases at J, with 11 bases in the middle. The CDR3 coding sequence is TGTGCCATCAGTGAGACGGGGGGCCGCACTGAAGCTTTCTTT. Protein: CAISETGGRTEAFF.

The chain joins TRBV20-1 to TRBJ1-2; 7 positions match TRBD1. The CDR3 extends over 13 amino acids. The V gene's germline CDR1 is DFQATT and CDR2 SNEGSKA (reference sequence). J was trimmed by 4 bases and V by 5 bases; bases with no gene match: 7. CDR3 coding DNA: TGCAGTGCTTCTCACAGGGGCAGCTATGGCTACACCTTC. Translating gives CSASHRGSYGYTF.

This clonotype was found a few times. The chain is built from TRBV19 and TRBJ2-1; 10 bases match TRBD2. Per germline, CDR1 LNHDA and CDR2 SQIVND (reference sequence). CDR3 length: 14 residues. With V trimmed by 3 bases and J by 8 bases, 4 bases remained unmatched. Here the CDR3 reads CASSISGRSDEQFF. CDR3 DNA sequence: TGTGCCAGTAGTATTAGCGGGAGGAGCGATGAGCAGTTCTTC.

The V call is TRBV24-1, the J call TRBJ2-1, with 8 nucleotides matching TRBD2. V dropped 2 bases and J dropped 8; count of bases not matched to a gene: 7. The CDR3 runs to 15 residues. Germline V gene data show CDR1 as KGHDR and CDR2 as SFDVKD. The CDR3 DNA follows: TGTGCCACCAGTGATTCCGGCGGGGGGACCGATGAGCAGTTCTTC. Amino acid sequence: CATSDSGGGTDEQFF.

This clonotype was counted between two and nine times. V and J are TRBV20-1 and TRBJ1-5; 9 positions match TRBD1. Trimming took 3 bases from V and 1 from J; bases not matched to a gene: 7. This CDR3 is built from 16 residues. Germline V CDR1 and CDR2: DFQATT, SNEGSKA (reference sequence). The CDR3 region has the DNA TGCAGTGCTAGCCCCACAGGGGGCGGAAGCAATCAGCCCCAGCATTTT. It translates to CSASPTGGGSNQPQHF.

The sample holds many counts of this clonotype. V gene TRBV7-2 combines with J gene TRBJ2-3; 10 nucleotides match TRBD2. The trim removed 5 bases at V and 5 bases at J, leaving 4 bases unmatched. From germline, CDR1 is SGHTA and CDR2 FQGNSA. CDR3 length: 14 amino acids. In DNA form, the CDR3 reads TGTGCCAGCAGCCCGACTAGCGGGCTAGATACGCAGTATTTT. This codes for CASSPTSGLDTQYF.

The chain joins TRBV12-3 or TRBV12-4 to TRBJ1-1; 8 nucleotides agree with TRBD1. Losses at the gene ends were 5 bases for V and 6 bases for J; bases not matched to a gene: 17. The CDR3 has 17 residues. CDR3 sequence reads: CASSPQTRTGRSSEAFF. As DNA, the CDR3 is TGTGCCAGCAGTCCCCAAACTCGGACAGGGAGAAGTTCTGAAGCTTTCTTT.

The table lists this clonotype with many counts. The chain employs TRBV28 and TRBJ1-5; D not certain. The CDR3 is 16 residues long. The ends were cut back, 3 bases at V and 0 bases at J, with 12 bases in the middle. Per the germline V gene, CDR1 is MDHEN and CDR2 is SYDVKM. The CDR3 loop reads CASSFSTVDSNQPQHF. The CDR3 nucleotides read TGTGCCAGCAGTTTCTCAACAGTCGATAGCAATCAGCCCCAGCATTTT.

CDR3 DNA: TGCAGTGCTAGAGATCCCGGGACTAGCGGCCTGTGGGACTACGAGCAGTACTTC. It yields the protein CSARDPGTSGLWDYEQYF. The gene calls are TRBV20-1 and TRBJ2-7; 11 bases map to TRBD2. Per germline, CDR1 DFQATT and CDR2 SNEGSKA (reference sequence). With 0 bases clipped from V and 3 bases from J, the junction kept 13 bases outside the gene matches. The CDR3 loop spans 18 amino acids.

This clonotype was seen only a few times. This sequence joins TRBV7-8 and TRBJ2-1; D gene unclear. Trimming removed 4 bases from V and 0 bases from J, with 13 bases in between. CDR1 and CDR2 (germline): SGHVS, FQNEAQ. CDR3 length: 16 amino acids. The CDR3 spells CASSSRTVSSYNEQFF. As DNA, the CDR3 is TGTGCCAGCAGCTCAAGGACGGTAAGCTCCTACAATGAGCAGTTCTTC.

This clonotype was seen only once. Germline and junction disagree at one end, which may indicate a read error. The CDR3 DNA reads as TGTGACAGCAGTCCGACCGCTGAGAACAATCAGCCCCAGCATTTT. Protein sequence: CDSSPTAENNQPQHF. This chain joins TRBV27 and TRBJ1-5; no clear D gene. The CDR3 contains 15 residues. Germline CDR1 MNHEY, CDR2 SMNVEV (reference sequence).

The gene calls are TRBV10-3 and TRBJ2-7, with D perhaps TRBD1 (5 bases). Germline lookup yields CDR1 ENHRY and CDR2 SYGVKD. Trimming shortened V by 6 bases and J by 6 bases, and 12 bases separated the two germline ends. This CDR3 comprises 12 residues. DNA of the CDR3: TGTGCCATCAGCCGGACAACGGGCGAGCAGTACTTC. The encoded protein is CAISRTTGEQYF.

This chain joins TRBV15 and TRBJ2-1, with TRBD2 matching 9 bases. The J segment lost 4 bases and the V segment lost 3 bases, leaving 4 bases of the junction unmatched. This CDR3 spans 15 amino acids. Germline V gene data show CDR1 as LNHNV and CDR2 as YYDKDF (reference sequence). As DNA, the CDR3 is TGTGCCACCAGCAGCCTGACTAGCGGATACAATGAGCAGTTCTTC. Its protein product is CATSSLTSGYNEQFF.

The V gene is TRBV7-3, the J gene TRBJ1-6; D remains unclear. Trimming stripped 2 bases from V and 6 bases from J, with 11 bases between. CDR3 length: 15 residues. The germline gives CDR1 SGHTA, CDR2 FQGTGA. This CDR3 reads CASSLSGGPNSPLHF. CDR3 in DNA: TGTGCCAGCAGCTTATCCGGAGGGCCTAATTCACCCCTCCACTTT.

This clonotype was found a few times. The gene calls are TRBV7-6 and TRBJ1-6; D is unclear. The CDR3 sequence is 12 residues long. V shed 4 bases and J shed 8 bases, with 6 bases lying between them. Germline V gene data show CDR1 as SGHVS and CDR2 as FNYEAQ. The CDR3 sequence: CASSSGDSPLHF. The CDR3 DNA reads TGTGCCAGCAGCTCTGGGGATTCACCCCTCCACTTT.

This rearrangement joins TRBV28 to TRBJ1-2; TRBD1 is a possible D gene (6 bases). The length of the CDR3 is 14 residues. The V end lost 9 bases, the J end lost 5 bases, and 19 bases lay between the germline ends. The germline V gene has CDR1 MDHEN and CDR2 SYDVKM. The CDR3 DNA reads TGTGCCAGTAGACACAGGGTGGGAGAATATGGCTACACCTTC. Encoded protein: CASRHRVGEYGYTF.

CDR3 coding DNA: TGTGCCAGCAGTACGGGACACGTCTATGGCTACACCTTC. Translated: CASSTGHVYGYTF. V is TRBV7-3 and J is TRBJ1-2, with D maybe TRBD1 (6 bases). The CDR3 runs to 13 residues. The V and J ends lost 6 bases and 4 bases respectively, with 12 bases between them. Germline V CDR1 and CDR2: SGHTA, FQGTGA.

This clonotype was found many times. The chain is built from TRBV28 and TRBJ1-5; D gene unclear. Germline V CDR1 and CDR2: MDHEN, SYDVKM. The V end lost 6 bases, the J end lost 6 bases, and 12 bases lay between the germline ends. This CDR3 spans 13 amino acids. The CDR3 DNA is TGTGCCAGCAGAAGGGAGGCAAGTCAGCCCCAGCATTTT. This sequence encodes CASRREASQPQHF.

The V call is TRBV28, the J call TRBJ1-5; D call uncertain. CDR3 size: 15 residues. From germline, CDR1 is MDHEN and CDR2 SYDVKM. Trimming stripped 3 bases from V and 2 bases from J, with 11 bases between. The CDR3 loop reads CASSLNTDRNQPQHF. Written as DNA, the CDR3 is TGTGCCAGCAGTTTGAATACAGACCGCAATCAGCCCCAGCATTTT.

This clonotype was observed at least ten times. V usage is TRBV7-2 and J usage is TRBJ2-1, with D maybe TRBD2 (5 bases). The CDR3 sequence is 12 residues long. Trimming removed 1 base from V and 9 bases from J, with 7 bases in between. Germline V gives CDR1 SGHTA, CDR2 FQGNSA. The CDR3 is CASSLEGAEQFF. In DNA, the CDR3 is TGTGCCAGCAGCTTAGAGGGAGCTGAGCAGTTCTTC.

This clonotype has a handful of counts. This sequence joins TRBV29-1 and TRBJ2-7; 8 bases align to TRBD1. CDR3 length: 14 amino acids. From germline, CDR1 is SQVTM and CDR2 ANQGSEA. V trimming: 4 bases; J trimming: 2 bases; junction bases outside the gene matches: 7. CDR3: CSVARSGGTYEQYF. CDR3 sequence (DNA): TGCAGCGTTGCAAGGTCAGGGGGCACCTACGAGCAGTACTTC.